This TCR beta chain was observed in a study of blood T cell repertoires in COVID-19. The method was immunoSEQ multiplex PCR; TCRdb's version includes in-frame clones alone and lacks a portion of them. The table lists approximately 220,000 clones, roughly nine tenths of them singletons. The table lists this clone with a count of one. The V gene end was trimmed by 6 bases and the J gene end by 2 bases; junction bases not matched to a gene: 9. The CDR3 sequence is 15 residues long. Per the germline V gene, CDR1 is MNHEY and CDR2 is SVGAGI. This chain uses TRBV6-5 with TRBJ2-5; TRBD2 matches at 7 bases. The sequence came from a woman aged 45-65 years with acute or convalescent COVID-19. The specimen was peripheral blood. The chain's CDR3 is CASRRRDYRQETQYF. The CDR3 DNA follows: TGTGCCAGCAGAAGGAGGGACTACCGTCAAGAGACCCAGTACTTC.